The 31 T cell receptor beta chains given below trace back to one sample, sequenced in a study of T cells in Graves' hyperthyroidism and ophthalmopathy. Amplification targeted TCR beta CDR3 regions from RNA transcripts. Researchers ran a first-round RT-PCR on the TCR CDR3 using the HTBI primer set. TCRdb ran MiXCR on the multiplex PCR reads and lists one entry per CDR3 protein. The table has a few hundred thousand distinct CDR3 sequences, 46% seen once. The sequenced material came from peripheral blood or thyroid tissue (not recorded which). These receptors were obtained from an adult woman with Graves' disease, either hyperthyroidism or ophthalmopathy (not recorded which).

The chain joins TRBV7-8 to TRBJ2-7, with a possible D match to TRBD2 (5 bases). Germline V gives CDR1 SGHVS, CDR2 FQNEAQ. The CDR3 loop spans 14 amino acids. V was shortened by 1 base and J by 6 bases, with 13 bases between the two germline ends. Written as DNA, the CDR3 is TGTGCCAGCAGCTTAGAAACGGGGTACGGCGAGCAGTACTTC. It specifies CASSLETGYGEQYF.

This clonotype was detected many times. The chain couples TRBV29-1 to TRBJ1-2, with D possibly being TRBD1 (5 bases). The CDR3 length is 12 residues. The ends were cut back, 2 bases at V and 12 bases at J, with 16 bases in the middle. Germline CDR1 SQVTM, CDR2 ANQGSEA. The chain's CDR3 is CSVEHSTGEDTF. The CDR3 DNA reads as TGCAGCGTTGAACACTCCACGGGGGAAGACACCTTC.

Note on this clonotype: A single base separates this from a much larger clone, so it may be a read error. The CDR3 sequence: CVSSQDLGGNTEAFF. The CDR3, as DNA: TGCGTCAGCAGCCAAGATCTGGGGGGGAACACTGAAGCTTTCTTT. The V call is TRBV28, the J call TRBJ1-1; D is possibly TRBD1 (5 bases). CDR3 size: 15 residues. Germline V gene sequence: CDR1 MDHEN, CDR2 SYDVKM. The whole variable domain, filled in from reference TRBV28 and TRBJ1-1, reads DVKVTQSSRYLVKRTGEKVFLECVQDMDHENMFWYRQDPGLGLRLIYFSYDVKMKEKGDIPEGYSVSREKKERFSLILESASTNQTSMYLCVSSQDLGGNTEAFFGQGTRLTVV.

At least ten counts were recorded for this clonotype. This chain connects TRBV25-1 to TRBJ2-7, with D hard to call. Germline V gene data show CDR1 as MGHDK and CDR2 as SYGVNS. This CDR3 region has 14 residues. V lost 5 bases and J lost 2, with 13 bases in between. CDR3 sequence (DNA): TGTGCCAGCAGTACAACCTGGGGTACCTACGAGCAGTACTTC. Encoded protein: CASSTTWGTYEQYF.

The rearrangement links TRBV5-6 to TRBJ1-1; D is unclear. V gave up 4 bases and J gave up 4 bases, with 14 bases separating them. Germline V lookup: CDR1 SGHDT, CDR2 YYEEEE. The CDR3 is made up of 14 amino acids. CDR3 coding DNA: TGTGCCAGCAGCCGCATGGGAGAGGCCACTGAAGCTTTCTTT. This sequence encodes CASSRMGEATEAFF.

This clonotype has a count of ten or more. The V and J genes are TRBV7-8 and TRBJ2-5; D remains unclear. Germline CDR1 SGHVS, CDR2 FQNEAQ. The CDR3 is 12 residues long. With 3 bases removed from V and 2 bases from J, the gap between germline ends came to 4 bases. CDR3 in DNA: TGTGCCAGCAGCTTCGGGCAAGAGACCCAGTACTTC. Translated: CASSFGQETQYF.

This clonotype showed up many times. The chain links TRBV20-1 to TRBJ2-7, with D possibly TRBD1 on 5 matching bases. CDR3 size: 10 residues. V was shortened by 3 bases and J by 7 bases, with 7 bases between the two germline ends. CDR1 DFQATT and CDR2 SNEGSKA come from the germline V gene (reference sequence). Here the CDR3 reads CSASRQEQYF. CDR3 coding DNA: TGCAGTGCTAGTCGACAGGAGCAGTACTTC.

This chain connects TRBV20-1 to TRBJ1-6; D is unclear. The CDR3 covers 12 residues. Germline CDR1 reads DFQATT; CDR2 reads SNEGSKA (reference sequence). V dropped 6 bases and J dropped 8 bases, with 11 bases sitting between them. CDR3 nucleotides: TGCAGTGCCAGGAGCTCTCATTCACCCCTCCACTTT. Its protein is CSARSSHSPLHF.

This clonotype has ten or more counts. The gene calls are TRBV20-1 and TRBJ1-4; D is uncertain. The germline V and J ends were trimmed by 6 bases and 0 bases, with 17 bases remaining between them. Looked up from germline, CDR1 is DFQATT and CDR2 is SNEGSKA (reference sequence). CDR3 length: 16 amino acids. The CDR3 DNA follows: TGCAGTGCCTACCCTAACTTGCCTGCAACTAATGAAAAACTGTTTTTT. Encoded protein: CSAYPNLPATNEKLFF.

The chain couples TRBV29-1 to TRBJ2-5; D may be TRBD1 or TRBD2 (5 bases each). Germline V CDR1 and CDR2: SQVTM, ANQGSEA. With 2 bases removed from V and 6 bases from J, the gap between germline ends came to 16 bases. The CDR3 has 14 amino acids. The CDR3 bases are TGCAGCGTTGAACGAGGGGTCGGGTTGAAGACCCAGTACTTC. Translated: CSVERGVGLKTQYF.

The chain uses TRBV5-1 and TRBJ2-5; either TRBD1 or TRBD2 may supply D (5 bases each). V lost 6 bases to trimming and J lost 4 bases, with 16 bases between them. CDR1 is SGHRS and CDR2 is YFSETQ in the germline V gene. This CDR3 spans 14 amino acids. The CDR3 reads CASTSDGTRETQYF. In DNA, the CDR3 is TGCGCCAGCACCTCGGACGGGACGAGAGAGACCCAGTACTTC.

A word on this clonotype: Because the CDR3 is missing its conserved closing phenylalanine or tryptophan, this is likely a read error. The CDR3 region is CASSPSRDRRRLQSNYGYTL. CDR3 nucleotide sequence: TGTGCCAGCAGCCCGTCCCGGGACAGAAGGAGGTTACAATCGAACTATGGCTACACCCTC. The chain carries TRBV5-4 and TRBJ1-2, with 7 bases that match TRBD1. V trimming: 4 bases; J trimming: 2 bases; junction bases outside the gene matches: 23. This CDR3 comprises 20 residues. Germline assignment: CDR1 SGHNT and CDR2 YYREEE (reference sequence).

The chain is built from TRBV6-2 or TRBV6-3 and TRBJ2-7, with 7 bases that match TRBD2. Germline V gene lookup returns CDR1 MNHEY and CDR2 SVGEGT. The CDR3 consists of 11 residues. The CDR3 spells CGTSSGAEQYF. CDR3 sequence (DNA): TGTGGAACTTCTAGCGGCGCGGAGCAGTACTTC.

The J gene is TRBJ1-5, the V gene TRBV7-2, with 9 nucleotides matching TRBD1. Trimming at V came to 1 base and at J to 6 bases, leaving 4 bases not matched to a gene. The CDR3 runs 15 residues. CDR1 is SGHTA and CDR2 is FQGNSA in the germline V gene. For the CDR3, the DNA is TGTGCCAGCAGCTTAGGGGACAGGGAAACTCAGCCCCAGCATTTT. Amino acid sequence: CASSLGDRETQPQHF.

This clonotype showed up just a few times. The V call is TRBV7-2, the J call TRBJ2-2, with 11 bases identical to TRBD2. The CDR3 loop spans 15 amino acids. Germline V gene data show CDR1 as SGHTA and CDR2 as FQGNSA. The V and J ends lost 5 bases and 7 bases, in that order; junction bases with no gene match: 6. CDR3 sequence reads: CASSLTSGSFGELFF. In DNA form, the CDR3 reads TGTGCCAGCAGCCTTACTAGCGGGAGCTTCGGGGAGCTGTTTTTT. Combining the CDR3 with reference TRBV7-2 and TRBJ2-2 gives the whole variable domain GAGVSQSPSNKVTEKGKDVELRCDPISGHTALYWYRQSLGQGLEFLIYFQGNSAPDKSGLPSDRFSAERTGGSVSTLTIQRTQQEDSAVYLCASSLTSGSFGELFFGEGSRLTVL.

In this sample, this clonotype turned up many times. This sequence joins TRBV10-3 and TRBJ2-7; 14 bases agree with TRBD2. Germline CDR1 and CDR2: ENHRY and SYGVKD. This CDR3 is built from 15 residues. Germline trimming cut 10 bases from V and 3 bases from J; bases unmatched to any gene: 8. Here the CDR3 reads CASGTSGSPLYEQYF. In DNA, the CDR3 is TGTGCCAGCGGGACTAGCGGGAGCCCCCTCTACGAGCAGTACTTC.

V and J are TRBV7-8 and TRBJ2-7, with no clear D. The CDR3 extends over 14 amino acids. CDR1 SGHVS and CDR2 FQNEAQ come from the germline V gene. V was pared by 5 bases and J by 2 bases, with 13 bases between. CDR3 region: CASSPSGSPYEQYF. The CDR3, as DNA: TGTGCCAGCAGCCCGTCTGGCAGTCCCTACGAGCAGTACTTC.

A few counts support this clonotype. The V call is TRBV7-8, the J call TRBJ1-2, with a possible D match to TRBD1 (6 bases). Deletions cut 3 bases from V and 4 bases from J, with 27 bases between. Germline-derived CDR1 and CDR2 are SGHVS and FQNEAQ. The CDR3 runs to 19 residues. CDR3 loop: CASSFESRTAPFPGYGYTF. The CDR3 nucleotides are TGTGCCAGCAGCTTCGAGTCTCGGACAGCTCCTTTTCCTGGCTATGGCTACACCTTC.

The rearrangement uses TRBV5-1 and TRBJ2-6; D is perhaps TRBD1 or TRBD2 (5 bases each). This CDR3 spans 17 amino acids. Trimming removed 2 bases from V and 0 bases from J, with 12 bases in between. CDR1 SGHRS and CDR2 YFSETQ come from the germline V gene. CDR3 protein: CASSLQEAYSGANVLTF. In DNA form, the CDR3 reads TGCGCCAGCAGCTTACAGGAGGCCTACTCTGGGGCCAACGTCCTGACTTTC.

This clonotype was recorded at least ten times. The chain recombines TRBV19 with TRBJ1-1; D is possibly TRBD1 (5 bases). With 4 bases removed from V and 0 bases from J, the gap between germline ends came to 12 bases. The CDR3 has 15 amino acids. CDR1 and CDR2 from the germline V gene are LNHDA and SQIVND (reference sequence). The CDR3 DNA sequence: TGTGCCAGTAGTAACCTCGTGGGGGTGAACACTGAAGCTTTCTTT. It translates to CASSNLVGVNTEAFF.

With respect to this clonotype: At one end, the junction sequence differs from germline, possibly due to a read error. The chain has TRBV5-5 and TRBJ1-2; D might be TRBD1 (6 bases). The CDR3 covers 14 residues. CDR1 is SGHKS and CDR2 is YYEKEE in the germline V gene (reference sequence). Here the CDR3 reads CASSQNMDSAGYTF. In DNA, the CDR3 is TGCGCCAGCAGCCAAAATATGGACAGCGCCGGCTACACCTTC.

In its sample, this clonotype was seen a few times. Here the CDR3 reads CASSLYGTGGYEQYF. CDR3 coding DNA: TGTGCCAGCAGCTTATACGGGACAGGGGGCTACGAGCAGTACTTC. The J gene is TRBJ2-7, the V gene TRBV7-9; 11 nucleotides line up with TRBD1. The ends lost 2 bases at V and 3 bases at J; junction bases unmatched: 3. Germline CDR1 SEHNR, CDR2 FQNEAQ (reference sequence). The CDR3 sequence is 15 residues long.

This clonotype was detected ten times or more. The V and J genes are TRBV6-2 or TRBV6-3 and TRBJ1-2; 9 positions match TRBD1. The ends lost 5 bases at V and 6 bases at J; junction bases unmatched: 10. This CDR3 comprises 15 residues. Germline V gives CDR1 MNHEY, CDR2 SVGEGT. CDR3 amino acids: CASSRDRTGDDGYTF. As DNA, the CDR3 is TGTGCCAGCAGTCGGGATCGGACAGGGGACGATGGCTACACCTTC.

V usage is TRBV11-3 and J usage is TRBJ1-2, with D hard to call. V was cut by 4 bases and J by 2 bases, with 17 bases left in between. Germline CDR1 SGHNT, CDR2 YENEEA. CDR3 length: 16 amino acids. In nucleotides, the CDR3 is TGTGCCAGCAGCTCATCCGAGACAAGGAAAAACTATGGCTACACCTTC. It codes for CASSSSETRKNYGYTF.

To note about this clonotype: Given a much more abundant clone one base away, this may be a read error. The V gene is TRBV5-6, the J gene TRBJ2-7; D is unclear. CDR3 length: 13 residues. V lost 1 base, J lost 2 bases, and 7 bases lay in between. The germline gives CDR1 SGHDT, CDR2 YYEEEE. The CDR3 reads CASSLRNTYEQYF. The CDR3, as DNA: TGTGCCAGCAGCTTGCGGAATACCTACGAGCAGTACTTC.

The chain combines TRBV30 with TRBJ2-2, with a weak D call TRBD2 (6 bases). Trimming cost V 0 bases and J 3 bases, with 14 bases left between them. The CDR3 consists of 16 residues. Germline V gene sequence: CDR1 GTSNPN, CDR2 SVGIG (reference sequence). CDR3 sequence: CAWSVLGSGHTGELFF. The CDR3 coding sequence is TGTGCCTGGAGTGTACTCGGTAGCGGTCACACCGGGGAGCTGTTTTTT.

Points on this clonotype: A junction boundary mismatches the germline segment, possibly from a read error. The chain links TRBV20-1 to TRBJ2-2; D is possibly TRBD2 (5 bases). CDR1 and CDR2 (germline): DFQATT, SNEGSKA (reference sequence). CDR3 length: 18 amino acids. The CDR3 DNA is TGCAGTGCTAGAGATAATTTCGGGCAGCCGACGAACACCGGGGAGCCGTTTTTT. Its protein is CSARDNFGQPTNTGEPFF.

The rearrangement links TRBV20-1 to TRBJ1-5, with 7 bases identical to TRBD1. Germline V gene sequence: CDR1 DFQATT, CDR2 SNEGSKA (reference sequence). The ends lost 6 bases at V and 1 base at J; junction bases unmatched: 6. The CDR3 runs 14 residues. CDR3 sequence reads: CSARDSLSNQPQHF. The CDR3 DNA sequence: TGCAGTGCCCGGGACAGTTTGAGCAATCAGCCCCAGCATTTT.

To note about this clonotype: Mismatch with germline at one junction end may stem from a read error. CDR3 loop: CAISEGGALFF. The DNA for the CDR3 is TGTGCCATCAGTGAGGGAGGGGCGCTGTTTTTT. V and J are TRBV10-3 and TRBJ2-2; weak D call: TRBD2 (6 bases). CDR1 ENHRY and CDR2 SYGVKD come from the germline V gene. The CDR3 has 11 residues.

The CDR3 is CASSTTGKEKLFF. Here the CDR3 DNA reads TGTGCCAGCAGTACGACAGGGAAGGAAAAACTGTTTTTT. The chain uses TRBV3-1 and TRBJ1-4, with 7 bases matching TRBD1. Germline CDR1 LGHDT, CDR2 YNNKEL (reference sequence). CDR3 length: 13 residues. V lost 6 bases, J lost 8 bases, and 6 bases stayed unmatched. The full variable domain, with the rest looked up from reference TRBV3-1 and TRBJ1-4, is DTAVSQTPKYLVTQMGNDKSIKCEQNLGHDTMYWYKQDSKKFLKIMFSYNNKELIINETVPNRFSPKSPDKAHLNLHINSLELGDSAVYFCASSTTGKEKLFFGSGTQLSVL.

CDR3 nucleotide sequence: TGCAGTGCCACTAGCGGGGGGGACGGGGAGCTGTTTTTT. Residues: CSATSGGDGELFF. The V and J genes are TRBV20-1 and TRBJ2-2, with 13 bases that match TRBD2. This CDR3 spans 13 amino acids. Per the germline V gene, CDR1 is DFQATT and CDR2 is SNEGSKA (reference sequence). V was pared by 6 bases and J by 7 bases, with 2 bases of the junction left unmatched.